This T cell receptor beta chain is drawn from a study of T cell responses to AZD1222 COVID-19 vaccine. Overall study findings and caveats: None of the repertoires were sampled until the peak T cell response had passed.

The CDR3 covers 11 residues. The ends were cut back, 10 bases at V and 2 bases at J, with 8 bases in the middle. Germline CDR1 reads MDHEN; CDR2 reads SYDVKM. The assay was immunoSEQ multiplex PCR, and TCRdb's table has in-frame clones only and misses some. The table includes 150,000 or so clones, roughly 90% detected once. About this clone: Its antigen remains unknown.

This sequence was found in an adult in good health. The sequenced sample was peripheral blood, obtained on day 0 of AZD1222 vaccination. The V gene is TRBV28, the J gene TRBJ1-2; D is ambiguous. CDR3 coding DNA: TGTGCCAACTTCGGAAACTATGGCTACACCTTC. Protein product: CANFGNYGYTF.